This T cell receptor (beta chain) derives from a study of shared clonotypes between healthy human individuals. In the study overall: There were three CD4 naive, three CD4 memory, two CD8 naive and one CD8 memory plates per donor.

Study processing details: Junction-only sequences without quality scores were provided by ImmunoSEQ, so filtering was different. The assay was immunoSEQ multiplex PCR, and TCRdb's table has in-frame clones only and misses some. V and J calls and clone size are those listed in that table; D and trimming were worked out from the DNA. The sample records around 700,000 clones, approximately 79% being singletons. All the donors were Caucasian adults who lived in Nashville, Tennessee. The split of CD4+ cells yielded CD45RA+ naive and CD45RA-negative memory subsets. Per germline, CDR1 SGDLS and CDR2 YYNGEE. The CDR3 runs to 15 residues. With 0 bases removed from V and 0 bases from J, the gap between germline ends came to 7 bases.

The sequence was obtained from a woman aged 25-40 years in good health. This rearrangement joins TRBV9 to TRBJ2-1; D may be TRBD1 (5 bases). The specimen sequenced was memory CD4+ T cells sorted from blood. Described subset: CD45RA-negative fraction. For the CDR3, the DNA is TGTGCCAGCAGCGTAGGCGACAGCTCCTACAATGAGCAGTTCTTC. Encoded protein: CASSVGDSSYNEQFF.